This is a list of T cell receptor beta chains from one sample in a study of T cell responses to AZD1222 COVID-19 vaccine. Sequencing used immunoSEQ multiplex PCR; TCRdb keeps in-frame clones, though not all of them. The profile shows approximately 100,000 clones, 80% to 90% of them singletons. The material sequenced was peripheral blood, taken on day 0 of AZD1222 vaccination. The receptor source for this set is an adult in good health. The CDR3 runs from the conserved cysteine through the conserved F or W. For some rows the clone size is stated as once, few or many, or as a class when expanded; others skip it.

CDR3aa: CASSPRTNEQFF; abundance: .; v_gene: TRBV6-2/TRBV6-3
CDR3aa: CASSPRGASGEQYF; abundance: .; v_gene: TRBV5-4
CDR3aa: CASSLAGIRGGYTF; abundance: .; v_gene: TRBV5-4
CDR3aa: CASSVGRRGDTQYF; abundance: .; v_gene: TRBV25-1
CDR3aa: CASSQDVWRSGRNSYEQYF; abundance: .; v_gene: TRBV3-1/TRBV3-2
CDR3aa: CASSRLQGAGNTIYF; abundance: .; v_gene: TRBV4-1
CDR3aa: CASKGGLSTYNEQFF; abundance: .; v_gene: TRBV5-8
CDR3aa: CASSRQVGRLDTGELFF; abundance: once; v_gene: TRBV7-9
CDR3aa: CASRVAWGNQPQHF; abundance: .; v_gene: TRBV6-5
CDR3aa: CASSFTRTGLGDTIYF; abundance: .; v_gene: TRBV28
CDR3aa: CSASSGIMNTEAFF; abundance: few; v_gene: TRBV20-1
CDR3aa: CASSESLASPLHF; abundance: .; v_gene: TRBV9
CDR3aa: CSVTGQGALRDEQYF; abundance: .; v_gene: TRBV29-1
CDR3aa: CASSVRLADGELFF; abundance: .; v_gene: TRBV9
CDR3aa: CSTGRVYNEQFF; abundance: .; v_gene: TRBV29-1
CDR3aa: CATSDPGTYYGYTF; abundance: .; v_gene: TRBV24-1
CDR3aa: CASSLGQNSNQPQHF; abundance: .; v_gene: TRBV7-8
CDR3aa: CASPPTPRNTEELFF; abundance: .; v_gene: TRBV6-6
CDR3aa: CASSLSYGYTF; abundance: .; v_gene: TRBV28
CDR3aa: CAWSEQGAGTEAFF; abundance: .; v_gene: TRBV30